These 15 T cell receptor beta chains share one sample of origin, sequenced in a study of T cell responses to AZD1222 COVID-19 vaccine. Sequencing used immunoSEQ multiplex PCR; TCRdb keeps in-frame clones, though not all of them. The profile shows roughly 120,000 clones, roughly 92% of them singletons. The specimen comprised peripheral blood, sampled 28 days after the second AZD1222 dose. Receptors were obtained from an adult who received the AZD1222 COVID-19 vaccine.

CDR3 DNA sequence: TGTGCCTGGGGGGGACAGGGGAGAAACACCATATATTTT. Amino acid sequence: CAWGGQGRNTIYF. J is TRBJ1-3 and V is TRBV30, with 10 bases aligning to TRBD1. The CDR3 runs 13 residues. The germline CDR1 and CDR2 sequences are GTSNPN and SVGIG (reference sequence). J gave up 5 bases and V 5 bases, and 3 bases lay outside the gene matches.

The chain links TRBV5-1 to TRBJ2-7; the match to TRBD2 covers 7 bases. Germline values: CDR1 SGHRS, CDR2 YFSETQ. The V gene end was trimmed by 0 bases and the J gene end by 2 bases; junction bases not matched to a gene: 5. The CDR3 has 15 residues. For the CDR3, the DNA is TGCGCCAGCAGCTTGGTACCTAGCGGTCCCTACGAGCAGTACTTC. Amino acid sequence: CASSLVPSGPYEQYF.

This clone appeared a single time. CDR3 loop: CAISESAGQGLREQYF. The CDR3 DNA follows: TGTGCCATCAGTGAGTCGGCAGGACAGGGGTTAAGGGAGCAGTACTTC. The rearrangement uses TRBV10-3 and TRBJ2-7; 9 bases match TRBD1. V was pared by 0 bases and J by 7 bases, with 10 bases of the junction left unmatched. There are 16 residues in the CDR3. The V gene's germline CDR1 is ENHRY and CDR2 SYGVKD.

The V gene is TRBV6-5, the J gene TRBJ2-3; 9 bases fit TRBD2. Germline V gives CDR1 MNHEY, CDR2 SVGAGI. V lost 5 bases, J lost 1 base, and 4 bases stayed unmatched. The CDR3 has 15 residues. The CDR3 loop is CASSQLAGRTDTQYF. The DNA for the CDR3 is TGTGCCAGCAGTCAGCTAGCGGGACGCACAGATACGCAGTATTTT.

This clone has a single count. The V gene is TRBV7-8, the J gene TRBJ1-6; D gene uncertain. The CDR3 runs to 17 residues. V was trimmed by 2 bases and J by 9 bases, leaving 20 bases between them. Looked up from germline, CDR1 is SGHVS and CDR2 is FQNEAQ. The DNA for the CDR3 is TGTGCCAGCAGCTTATTTTTAAGCGGGGTTAGTAGTTCACCCCTCCACTTT. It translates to CASSLFLSGVSSSPLHF.

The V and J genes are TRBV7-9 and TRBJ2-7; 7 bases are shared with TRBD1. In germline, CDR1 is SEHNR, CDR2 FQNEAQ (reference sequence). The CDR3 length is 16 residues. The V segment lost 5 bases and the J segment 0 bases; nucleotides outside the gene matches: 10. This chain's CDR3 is CASSTWTGPSSYEQYF. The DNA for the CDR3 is TGTGCCAGCAGCACCTGGACAGGACCAAGCTCCTACGAGCAGTACTTC.

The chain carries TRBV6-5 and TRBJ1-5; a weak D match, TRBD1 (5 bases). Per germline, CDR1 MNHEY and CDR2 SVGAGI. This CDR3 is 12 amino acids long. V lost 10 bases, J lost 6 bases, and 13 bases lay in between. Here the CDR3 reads CATGAYSQPQHF. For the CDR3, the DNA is TGTGCCACCGGGGCGTACAGTCAGCCCCAGCATTTT.

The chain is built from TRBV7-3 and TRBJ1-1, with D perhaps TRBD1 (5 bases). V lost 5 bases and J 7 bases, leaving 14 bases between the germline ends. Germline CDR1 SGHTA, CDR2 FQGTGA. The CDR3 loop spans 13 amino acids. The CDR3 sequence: CASSPPGVDEAFF. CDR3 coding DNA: TGTGCCAGCAGCCCACCGGGGGTGGATGAAGCTTTCTTT.

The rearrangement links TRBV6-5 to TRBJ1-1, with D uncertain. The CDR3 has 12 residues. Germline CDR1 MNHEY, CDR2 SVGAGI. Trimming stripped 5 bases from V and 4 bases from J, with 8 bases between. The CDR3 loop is CASSPVPTEAFF. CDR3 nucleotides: TGTGCCAGCAGTCCCGTCCCCACTGAAGCTTTCTTT.

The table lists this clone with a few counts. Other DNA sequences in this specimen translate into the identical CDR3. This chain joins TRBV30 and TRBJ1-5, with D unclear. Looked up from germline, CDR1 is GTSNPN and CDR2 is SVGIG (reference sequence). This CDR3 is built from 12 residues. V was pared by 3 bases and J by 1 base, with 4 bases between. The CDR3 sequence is CAWSGSNQPQHF. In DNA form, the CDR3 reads TGTGCCTGGAGCGGAAGCAATCAGCCCCAGCATTTT. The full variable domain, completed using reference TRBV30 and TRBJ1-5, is SQTIHQWPATLVQPVGSPLSLECTVEGTSNPNLYWYRQAAGRGLQLLFYSVGIGQISSEVPQNLSASRPQDRQFILSSKKLLLSDSGFYLCAWSGSNQPQHFGDGTRLSIL.

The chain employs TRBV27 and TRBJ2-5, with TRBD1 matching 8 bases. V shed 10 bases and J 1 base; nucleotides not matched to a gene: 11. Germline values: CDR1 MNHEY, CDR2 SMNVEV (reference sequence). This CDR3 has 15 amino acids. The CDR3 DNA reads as TGTGCCACCACTAAATATGGGACAGGCCAAGAGACCCAGTACTTC. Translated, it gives CATTKYGTGQETQYF.

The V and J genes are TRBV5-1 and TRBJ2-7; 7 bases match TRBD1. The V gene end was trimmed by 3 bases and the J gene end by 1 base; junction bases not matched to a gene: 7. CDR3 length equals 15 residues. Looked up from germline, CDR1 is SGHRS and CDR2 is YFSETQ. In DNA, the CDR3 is TGCGCCAGCAGCTCCCCGGGACAGCCATCCTACGAGCAGTACTTC. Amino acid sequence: CASSSPGQPSYEQYF.

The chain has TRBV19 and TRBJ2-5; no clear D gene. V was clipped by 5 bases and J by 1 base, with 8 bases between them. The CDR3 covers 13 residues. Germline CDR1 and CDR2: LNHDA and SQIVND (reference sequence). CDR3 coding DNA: TGTGCCAGTAGTCAAGGCCGCCAAGAGACCCAGTACTTC. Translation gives CASSQGRQETQYF.

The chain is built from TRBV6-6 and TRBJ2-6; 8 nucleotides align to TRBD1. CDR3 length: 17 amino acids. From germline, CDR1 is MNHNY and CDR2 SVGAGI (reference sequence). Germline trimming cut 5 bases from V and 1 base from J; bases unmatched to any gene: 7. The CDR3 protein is CASSHNRGKSGANVLTF. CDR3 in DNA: TGTGCCAGCAGTCATAACAGGGGGAAATCTGGGGCCAACGTCCTGACTTTC.

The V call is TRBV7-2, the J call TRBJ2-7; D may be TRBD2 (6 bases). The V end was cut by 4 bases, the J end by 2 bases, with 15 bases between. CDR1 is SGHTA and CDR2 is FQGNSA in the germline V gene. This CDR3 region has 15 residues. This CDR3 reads CASSYRGGLAYEQYF. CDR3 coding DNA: TGTGCCAGCAGCTACCGAGGAGGGTTGGCCTACGAGCAGTACTTC.